This entry features one T cell receptor (beta chain) sequence. TCRdb reprocessed the PCR reads with MiXCR, giving one entry per CDR3 protein. Of around 100,000 distinct CDR3 sequences in the sample, less than 35% are singletons; the top ten hold about 9.7%. Germline CDR1 MNHNY, CDR2 SVGAGI (reference sequence). The CDR3 covers 16 residues. Germline trimming cut 6 bases from V and 6 bases from J; bases unmatched to any gene: 14. The data belong to a study of molecular identifiers for immune sequencing clone quantification. This receptor was obtained from a human donor in good health. Some libraries in this study had Jurkat cell RNA spiked in. The rearrangement uses TRBV6-6 and TRBJ2-3; TRBD2 agrees at 8 bases. Material for sequencing was naive CD8+ T cells from blood, with Jurkat cell RNA spiked in. The sample's subset: FACS-sorted CD8+CD4-CCR7+CD45RA+ naive T cells. CDR3 sequence reads: CASRGVTGLAFDTQYF. The CDR3 DNA sequence: TGTGCCAGCAGGGGGGTTACCGGACTAGCTTTTGATACGCAGTATTTT.